One and the same sample provided the 12 T cell receptor beta chains below, sequenced in a study of blood T cells in healthy people across ages (dated by TCRdb to the mid-2010s). The method behind the library was 5' RACE. The sequencing machine was an Illumina HiSeq 2500. A second PCR of about 6 to 12 cycles was run with a J-beta primer mix and a sample-barcoded 5' primer. The public sequencing data were trimmed at Q25 with fastp and processed into clonotypes with MiXCR by TCRdb, which kept only in-frame beta chains. Entries that share a CDR3 protein sequence are merged under the most common genes and DNA. This sample has about 800,000 distinct CDR3 sequences in its table, and approximately 25% of those were observed once. The ten largest clones take up more than 3% of the sample. The same data also went into a second study, on T cells of mothers and their children.

Sequencing was performed on blood. These receptors all come from a boy between 10 and 17 years old in good health.

Many counts were recorded for this clonotype. The chain is built from TRBV4-2 and TRBJ2-1; TRBD2 matches at 14 bases. In germline, CDR1 is LGHNA, CDR2 YNFKEQ. This CDR3 has 15 amino acids. The ends lost 4 bases at V and 7 bases at J; junction bases unmatched: 3. The CDR3 region has the DNA TGTGCCAGCAGCCCGACTAGCGGGGGGGCAAATGAGCAGTTCTTC. The encoded protein is CASSPTSGGANEQFF.

This rearrangement joins TRBV9 to TRBJ2-3; D is undetermined. Germline V CDR1 and CDR2: SGDLS, YYNGEE. V lost 0 bases and J 9 bases, leaving 11 bases between the germline ends. This CDR3 contains 13 residues. The CDR3, as DNA: TGTGCCAGCAGCGTAGAGACGGAGATAACGCAGTATTTT. Amino acid sequence: CASSVETEITQYF.

A few counts support this clonotype. V and J are TRBV6-5 and TRBJ2-5, with a weak D call TRBD1 (6 bases). The J call may be mistaken, given a closer DNA end match to TRBJ2-1. The CDR3 is 13 amino acids. Germline CDR1 reads MNHEY; CDR2 reads SVGAGI. The CDR3: CATGRDNNNEQFF. In nucleotides, the CDR3 is TGTGCCACCGGCCGGGACAATAACAATGAGCAGTTCTTC.

This clonotype appeared a few times. The CDR3 nucleotides are TGTGCCAGCAGCTTATATTTCGGGACAGGGTCCTACGAGCAGTACTTC. Translation: CASSLYFGTGSYEQYF. V and J are TRBV7-3 and TRBJ2-7; TRBD1 aligns across 9 bases. The CDR3 contains 16 residues. Per the germline V gene, CDR1 is SGHTA and CDR2 is FQGTGA. The trim removed 2 bases at V and 1 base at J, leaving 6 bases unmatched.

This clonotype turned up a few times. The chain has TRBV28 and TRBJ2-7; 13 bases fit TRBD2. This CDR3 region has 15 residues. Germline-derived CDR1 and CDR2 are MDHEN and SYDVKM. Trimming at V came to 5 bases and at J to 6 bases, leaving 7 bases not matched to a gene. CDR3 in DNA: TGTGCCAGCAGTCCCGGACTAGCGGGAGTTCCCGAGCAGTACTTC. It specifies CASSPGLAGVPEQYF.

The gene calls are TRBV20-1 and TRBJ1-2; D gene unclear. The CDR3 is made up of 15 amino acids. Germline V lookup: CDR1 DFQATT, CDR2 SNEGSKA (reference sequence). Between the trimmed V and J ends, which lost 2 bases and 2 bases, there was a span of 15 bases. For the CDR3, the DNA is TGCAGTGCTAGAAGTTACACATTGCAAAACTATGGCTACACCTTC. Its translation is CSARSYTLQNYGYTF.

The CDR3 is CATSVGTGYSGANVLTF. The CDR3, as DNA: TGTGCCACCAGTGTCGGGACAGGTTACTCTGGGGCCAACGTCCTGACTTTC. This rearrangement joins TRBV24-1 to TRBJ2-6, with 8 bases aligning to TRBD1. CDR3 length equals 17 residues. With V trimmed by 5 bases and J by 0 bases, 5 bases remained unmatched. CDR1 is KGHDR and CDR2 is SFDVKD in the germline V gene.

This clonotype was counted a single time. The V call is TRBV5-1, the J call TRBJ2-1, with 9 positions matching TRBD2. CDR3 length equals 15 residues. Unmatched junction bases numbered 8, after V lost 2 bases and J lost 8 bases. Germline lookup yields CDR1 SGHRS and CDR2 YFSETQ. As DNA, the CDR3 is TGCGCCAGCAGCTTATTGCTAGCGGGGAGCGATGAGCAGTTCTTC. Protein product: CASSLLLAGSDEQFF.

This chain connects TRBV20-1 to TRBJ2-5, with D unresolved. Trimming took off 7 bases at V and 1 base at J, with 13 bases between the two ends. This CDR3 contains 13 residues. Germline loops: CDR1 DFQATT, CDR2 SNEGSKA (reference sequence). The CDR3: CSEKEAGQETQYF. The CDR3 bases are TGCAGTGAGAAAGAGGCAGGCCAAGAGACCCAGTACTTC.

This clonotype was counted a few times. The genes are TRBV29-1 and TRBJ1-3; D ambiguous. The CDR3 runs to 15 residues. The V end was cut by 1 base, the J end by 4 bases, with 14 bases between. Germline loops: CDR1 SQVTM, CDR2 ANQGSEA. CDR3 nucleotide sequence: TGCAGCGTTGAAGGTCTTAGGGAAGCGGGAAACACCATATATTTT. It yields the protein CSVEGLREAGNTIYF.

This chain connects TRBV12-3 or TRBV12-4 to TRBJ1-4, with TRBD1 matching over 7 bases. V lost 5 bases, J lost 4 bases, and 4 bases stayed unmatched. This CDR3 is 14 amino acids long. In DNA, the CDR3 is TGTGCCAGCAGTCCTTGGGACAGTAATGAAAAACTGTTTTTT. Translated: CASSPWDSNEKLFF.

This clonotype was counted a few times. V is TRBV6-2 or TRBV6-3 and J is TRBJ2-7; perhaps TRBD1 as D (6 bases). V was shortened by 6 bases and J by 6 bases, with 15 bases between the two germline ends. This CDR3 region has 13 residues. Germline CDR1 reads MNHEY; CDR2 reads SVGEGT. CDR3 in DNA: TGTGCCAGCAGCTACGGCAGGGGTACCGAGCAGTACTTC. It codes for CASSYGRGTEQYF.